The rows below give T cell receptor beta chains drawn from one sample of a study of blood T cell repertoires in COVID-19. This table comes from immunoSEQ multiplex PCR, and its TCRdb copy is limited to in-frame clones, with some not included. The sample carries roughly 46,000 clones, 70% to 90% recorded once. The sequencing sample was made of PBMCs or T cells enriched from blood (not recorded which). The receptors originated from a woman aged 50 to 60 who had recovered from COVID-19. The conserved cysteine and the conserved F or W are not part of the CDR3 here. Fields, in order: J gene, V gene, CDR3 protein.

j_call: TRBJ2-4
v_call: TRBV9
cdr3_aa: ASSDTGNLAKNIQY

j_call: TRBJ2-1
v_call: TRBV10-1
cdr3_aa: ASSGGGLAESVQF

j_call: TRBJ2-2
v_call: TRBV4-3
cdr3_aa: ASSQEARSSTGELF

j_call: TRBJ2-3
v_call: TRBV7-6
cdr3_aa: ASSRTGTGTDTQY

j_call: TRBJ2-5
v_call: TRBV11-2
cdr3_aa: ASSFTSGGQETQY

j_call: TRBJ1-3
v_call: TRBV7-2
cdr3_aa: ASSANTGFSGNTIY

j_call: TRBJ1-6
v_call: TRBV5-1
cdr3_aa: ASSSSPGADRPLH

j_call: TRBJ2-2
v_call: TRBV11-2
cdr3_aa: ASSLSGGSISGELF

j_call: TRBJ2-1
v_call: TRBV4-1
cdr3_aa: ASSQTSLARNNEQF

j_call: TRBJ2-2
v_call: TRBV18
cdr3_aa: ASSPPGGRSTGELF

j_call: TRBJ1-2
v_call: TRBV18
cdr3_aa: ASSPDRNYGYT

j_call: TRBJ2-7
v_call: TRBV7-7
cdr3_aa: ASSLGQGPSYEQY

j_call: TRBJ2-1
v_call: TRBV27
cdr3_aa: ASSTQRGLAYNEQF

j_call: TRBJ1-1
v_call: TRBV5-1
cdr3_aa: ATKTGTGPLGDTEAF

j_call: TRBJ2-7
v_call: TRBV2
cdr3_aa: ASSTLPTRQY

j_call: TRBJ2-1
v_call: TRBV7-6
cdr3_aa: ASSLQVAGGHEQF

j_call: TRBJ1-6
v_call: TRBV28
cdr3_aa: ASSPGGRGSPLH

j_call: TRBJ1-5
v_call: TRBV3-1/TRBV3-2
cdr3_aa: ASSLSSNQPQH

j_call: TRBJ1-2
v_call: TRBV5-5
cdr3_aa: ASSFGQGFGYT

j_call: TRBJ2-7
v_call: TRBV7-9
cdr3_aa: ASSFWGPGSYEQY

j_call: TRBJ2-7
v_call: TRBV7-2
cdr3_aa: ASSPGSRSYEQY

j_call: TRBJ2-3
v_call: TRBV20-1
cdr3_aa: SASELAGDYDTDTQY

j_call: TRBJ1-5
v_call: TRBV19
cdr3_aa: ASSIRDNNQPQH

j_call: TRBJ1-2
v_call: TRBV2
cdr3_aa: ASGGATPRYGYT

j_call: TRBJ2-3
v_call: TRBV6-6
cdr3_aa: ASSSERGADTQY

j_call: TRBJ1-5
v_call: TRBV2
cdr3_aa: ASSLRGGDQPQH

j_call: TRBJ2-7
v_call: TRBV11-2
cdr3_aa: ASQGQTYEQY

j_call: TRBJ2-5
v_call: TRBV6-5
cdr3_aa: ASSSRTGMQETQY

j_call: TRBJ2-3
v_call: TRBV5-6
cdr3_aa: ASSLTRGITDTQY

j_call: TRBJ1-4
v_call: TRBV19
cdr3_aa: ASSPDPTHGNEKLF

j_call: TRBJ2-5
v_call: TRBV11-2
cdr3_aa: ASSSLQYQETQY

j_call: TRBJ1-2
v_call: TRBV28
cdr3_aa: ASSLDREAYGYT

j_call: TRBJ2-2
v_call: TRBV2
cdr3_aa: ASRRTGGDTGELF

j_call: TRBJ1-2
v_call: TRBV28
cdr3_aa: ASTPPAGVYGYT

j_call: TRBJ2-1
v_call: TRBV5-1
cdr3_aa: ASSLSGTGFDNEQF

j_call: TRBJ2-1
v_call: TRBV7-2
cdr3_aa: ASSLAGELLQF

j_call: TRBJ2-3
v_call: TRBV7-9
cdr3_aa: AIGTSGTDTQY

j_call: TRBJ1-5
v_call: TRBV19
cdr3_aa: ASSVPGVNQPQH

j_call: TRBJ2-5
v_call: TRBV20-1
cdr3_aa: SASTVSETQY

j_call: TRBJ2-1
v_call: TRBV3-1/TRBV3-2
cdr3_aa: ASSQEPKGGNEQF

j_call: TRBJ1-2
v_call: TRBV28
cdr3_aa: ASTTVGTGSYGYT

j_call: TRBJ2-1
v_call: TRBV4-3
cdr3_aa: ASSLAANSYNEQF

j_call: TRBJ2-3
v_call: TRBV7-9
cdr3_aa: ASSLTADTQY

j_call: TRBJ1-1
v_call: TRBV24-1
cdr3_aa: ATSGTGGNTEAF

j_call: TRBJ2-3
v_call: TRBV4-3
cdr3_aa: ASSQETGRAGTDTQY